This TCR beta chain was observed in a study of blood T cell repertoires in COVID-19. Study overall: PBMCs, B-cell-depleted T cells, or T cells were the source of the cDNA or gDNA that made up the material.

Resolution of symptoms, clearance, or two negative PCRs was present in recovered Cohort 3 donors. In the original processing: It was from reference gene primer amplification that nucleated cell counts were estimated. TCRdb's copy holds only in-frame clones and misses some; the assay was immunoSEQ multiplex PCR. V, J and clone size are taken as reported in that table, and D and trimming were inferred from the DNA itself. The sample lists 400,000 or so clones; 85% to 90% were seen once. The CDR3 runs 14 residues. Germline V gene sequence: CDR1 SNHLY, CDR2 FYNNEI. The ends lost 3 bases at V and 9 bases at J; junction bases unmatched: 8.

The chain joins TRBV2 to TRBJ1-5; 7 bases are a match to TRBD1. The sequencing input was PBMCs or T cells enriched from blood (not recorded which). This TCR derives from a man aged 25-40 years who had recovered from COVID-19. This chain's CDR3 is CASSEDRLKWPQHF. The CDR3 DNA sequence: TGTGCCAGCAGTGAGGACAGGCTCAAGTGGCCCCAGCATTTT.